The 31 T cell receptor beta chains reported below all come from one sample, sequenced in a study of CD8+CD57+ T cells in acquired aplastic anemia. Genomic DNA templated the TCR beta VDJ and CDR3 profiling. TCRdb re-analysed the reads in MiXCR, keeping a single row per CDR3 protein. The data contain some 92,000 distinct CDR3 sequences, 55% to 75% of them singletons. The sequenced patients had an expansion of CD8+CD57+ cells seen by flow cytometry. Sequenced: sorted CD4+, CD8+, or CD8+CD57+ T cells (not recorded which) from PBMCs. These receptors all stem from a human donor with aplastic anemia.

This clonotype was recorded a few times. This chain uses TRBV19 with TRBJ1-5; TRBD1 aligns across 7 bases. CDR1 is LNHDA and CDR2 is SQIVND in the germline V gene (reference sequence). The CDR3 length is 14 residues. V lost 5 bases, J lost 4 bases, and 5 bases stayed unmatched. CDR3 sequence (DNA): TGTGCCAGTAGTCAGACAGGGAGGAATCAGCCCCAGCATTTT. This encodes CASSQTGRNQPQHF.

Only a few counts were recorded for this clonotype. The chain couples TRBV2 to TRBJ2-7, with TRBD2 matching 12 bases. This CDR3 is built from 14 residues. The V gene's germline CDR1 is SNHLY and CDR2 FYNNEI. V trimming: 7 bases; J trimming: 4 bases; junction bases outside the gene matches: 5. CDR3 sequence: CASTKTSGSYEQYF. The CDR3 nucleotides are TGTGCCAGCACCAAGACTAGCGGGAGTTACGAGCAGTACTTC.

J is TRBJ2-5 and V is TRBV24-1, with 13 positions matching TRBD2. CDR1 is KGHDR, CDR2 SFDVKD, per germline. The CDR3 extends over 14 amino acids. The V gene end was trimmed by 10 bases and the J gene end by 5 bases; junction bases not matched to a gene: 6. In DNA, the CDR3 is TGTGCCACTCCACTAGCGGGAGGGTGGGAGACCCAGTACTTC. It specifies CATPLAGGWETQYF.

This chain joins TRBV20-1 and TRBJ1-5; TRBD1 matches 9 bases. The germline V gene has CDR1 DFQATT and CDR2 SNEGSKA (reference sequence). Germline trimming cut 1 base from V and 1 base from J; bases unmatched to any gene: 2. The length of the CDR3 is 15 residues. The CDR3 DNA reads as TGCAGTGCTAGAGGGGGGACAGGGAGCAATCAGCCCCAGCATTTT. Translation: CSARGGTGSNQPQHF.

This clonotype was seen a handful of times. This chain uses TRBV9 with TRBJ2-6; 8 bases match TRBD1. V lost 3 bases, J lost 2 bases, and 4 bases stayed unmatched. This CDR3 spans 16 amino acids. From germline, CDR1 is SGDLS and CDR2 YYNGEE. The CDR3 reads CASSERTGPGANVLTF. For the CDR3, the DNA is TGTGCCAGCAGCGAAAGGACAGGGCCTGGGGCCAACGTCCTGACTTTC. Full variable domain (outside the CDR3, taken from reference TRBV9 and TRBJ2-6): DSGVTQTPKHLITATGQRVTLRCSPRSGDLSVYWYQQSLDQGLQFLIQYYNGEERAKGNILERFSAQQFPDLHSELNLSSLELGDSALYFCASSERTGPGANVLTFGAGSRLTVL.

This chain links TRBV20-1 with TRBJ1-1, with D maybe TRBD1 (6 bases). The CDR3 sequence is 14 residues long. Trimming shortened V by 3 bases and J by 5 bases, and 16 bases separated the two germline ends. CDR1 is DFQATT and CDR2 is SNEGSKA in the germline V gene (reference sequence). The CDR3 sequence is CSAREGHPKTEAFF. For the CDR3, the DNA is TGCAGTGCTAGGGAGGGACACCCGAAAACTGAAGCTTTCTTT.

The V call is TRBV19, the J call TRBJ1-2; 9 nucleotides agree with TRBD1. V lost 6 bases, J lost 4 bases, and 3 bases stayed unmatched. CDR3 size: 13 residues. Per germline, CDR1 LNHDA and CDR2 SQIVND (reference sequence). CDR3 sequence reads: CASRDRGSYGYTF. The CDR3 nucleotides are TGTGCCAGTAGGGACAGGGGAAGCTATGGCTACACCTTC.

The V gene is TRBV20-1, the J gene TRBJ2-5; TRBD1 agrees at 8 bases. The CDR3 extends over 15 amino acids. V gave up 4 bases and J gave up 5 bases; unmatched junction bases: 12. CDR1 and CDR2 (germline): DFQATT, SNEGSKA (reference sequence). The CDR3 sequence: CSAKDYRGAYETQYF. DNA for the CDR3: TGCAGTGCTAAGGACTACAGGGGGGCGTACGAGACCCAGTACTTC.

The genes are TRBV6-5 and TRBJ2-7; 8 positions match TRBD2. Per germline, CDR1 MNHEY and CDR2 SVGAGI. The CDR3 is 14 amino acids. The trim removed 2 bases at V and 4 bases at J, leaving 4 bases unmatched. CDR3 loop: CASSYAGLEYEQYF. The CDR3 DNA is TGTGCCAGCAGTTACGCGGGACTAGAATACGAGCAGTACTTC.

The CDR3 DNA follows: TGTGCCAGCACTAAGACTAGGCGCACAGATACGCAGTATTTT. Residues: CASTKTRRTDTQYF. The V gene is TRBV2, the J gene TRBJ2-3, with D maybe TRBD2 (6 bases). The CDR3 contains 14 residues. Trimming shortened V by 7 bases and J by 1 base, and 12 bases separated the two germline ends. Germline-derived CDR1 and CDR2 are SNHLY and FYNNEI.

CDR3 DNA sequence: TGTGCCAGCAGCCGAACCAGCGGGGGTAACAATGAGCAGTACTTC. It yields the protein CASSRTSGGNNEQYF. This chain links TRBV7-3 with TRBJ2-7; 8 bases fit TRBD2. V was pared by 5 bases and J by 7 bases, with 13 bases of the junction left unmatched. Germline assignment: CDR1 SGHTA and CDR2 FQGTGA. This CDR3 comprises 15 residues.

The chain employs TRBV29-1 and TRBJ2-3; 10 bases align to TRBD2. The junction had 7 bases not matched to a gene; V was cut back by 0 bases and J by 4 bases. The CDR3 has 16 residues. Germline assignment: CDR1 SQVTM and CDR2 ANQGSEA. The CDR3 loop is CSVEDWASGSADTQYF. The DNA of the CDR3 is TGCAGCGTTGAAGATTGGGCTAGCGGGAGCGCAGATACGCAGTATTTT.

This clonotype occurred a few times. The chain combines TRBV15 with TRBJ2-3, with D unclear. The CDR3 runs 13 residues. Germline CDR1 is LNHNV and CDR2 is YYDKDF (reference sequence). The V end was cut by 3 bases, the J end by 3 bases, with 7 bases between. CDR3 DNA: TGTGCCACCAGCAGCCAGCGAACAGATACGCAGTATTTT. Amino acid sequence: CATSSQRTDTQYF.

The chain employs TRBV25-1 and TRBJ1-6, with 7 bases lining up with TRBD1. Germline V gives CDR1 MGHDK, CDR2 SYGVNS. The CDR3 sequence is 13 residues long. With 7 bases clipped from V and 6 bases from J, the junction kept 3 bases outside the gene matches. The CDR3 DNA sequence: TGTGCCAGCAATCGGGACAGTAATTCACCCCTCCACTTT. Translating gives CASNRDSNSPLHF.

This chain uses TRBV7-8 with TRBJ2-2; D ambiguous. The CDR3 runs 15 residues. CDR1 is SGHVS, CDR2 FQNEAQ, per germline. Trimming removed 2 bases at V and 3 bases at J, with 10 bases between. CDR3 in DNA: TGTGCCAGCAGCTTACACGGTCCGTACACCGGGGAGCTGTTTTTT. It is translated as CASSLHGPYTGELFF.

V is TRBV15 and J is TRBJ1-1, with D uncertain. The V gene's germline CDR1 is LNHNV and CDR2 YYDKDF (reference sequence). V was clipped by 4 bases and J by 4 bases, with 19 bases between them. CDR3 size: 16 residues. The DNA for the CDR3 is TGTGCCACCAGCACCCAGAAGTTGGAAGGAGGCACTGAAGCTTTCTTT. Translated: CATSTQKLEGGTEAFF.

About this clonotype itself: Lacking the conserved final phenylalanine or tryptophan, this CDR3 likely reflects a read error. This rearrangement joins TRBV4-3 to TRBJ1-1; perhaps TRBD1 as D (5 bases). The CDR3 is 13 amino acids. Germline CDR1 is LGHNA and CDR2 is YSLEER. Trimming removed 1 base at V and 11 bases at J, with 14 bases between. CDR3 sequence: CASSQVTGLDAFL. CDR3 in DNA: TGCGCCAGCAGCCAAGTAACAGGTCTAGACGCTTTCCTT.

This clonotype was detected once. Relative to the germline gene, one junction end is altered; a read error may explain this. The V call is TRBV15, the J call TRBJ1-4; D is ambiguous. Germline V gene lookup returns CDR1 LNHNV and CDR2 YYDKDF (reference sequence). The CDR3 sequence is 13 residues long. The CDR3 is CAKPVNPSERLFF. As DNA, the CDR3 is TGTGCCAAACCGGTTAACCCATCTGAAAGACTGTTTTTT.

This chain links TRBV7-6 with TRBJ2-2; D unclear. In germline, CDR1 is SGHVS, CDR2 FNYEAQ. This CDR3 has 14 residues. V lost 1 base to trimming and J lost 8 bases, with 11 bases between them. The CDR3 sequence: CASSLVAWGGELFF. The CDR3 DNA is TGTGCCAGCAGCTTAGTTGCTTGGGGAGGGGAGCTGTTTTTT.

The rearrangement links TRBV15 to TRBJ2-1; TRBD1 agrees at 7 bases. V lost 5 bases and J lost 0; bases outside the gene matches: 4. This CDR3 contains 15 residues. Germline loops: CDR1 LNHNV, CDR2 YYDKDF (reference sequence). As DNA, the CDR3 is TGTGCCACCAGCGAGGACAGGAGCTCCTACAATGAGCAGTTCTTC. Translating gives CATSEDRSSYNEQFF.

Points on this clonotype: A single base separates this from a much larger clone, so it may be a read error. The CDR3 bases are TGCAGTGCAAAGGCTAGCGGGGGCCGGGACACCGGGGAGCTGTTTTTT. Protein product: CSAKASGGRDTGELFF. This sequence joins TRBV20-1 and TRBJ2-2, with 10 bases fitting TRBD2. With 6 bases clipped from V and 3 bases from J, the junction kept 10 bases outside the gene matches. This CDR3 contains 16 residues. Germline loops: CDR1 DFQATT, CDR2 SNEGSKA (reference sequence).

This clonotype has more than one count but fewer than ten. The chain has TRBV10-3 and TRBJ2-1; 9 bases align to TRBD1. CDR1 ENHRY and CDR2 SYGVKD come from the germline V gene. The V and J ends lost 6 bases and 8 bases, in that order; junction bases with no gene match: 5. This CDR3 spans 13 amino acids. In DNA, the CDR3 is TGTGCCATCAGGACTACAGGGGGCGATGAGCAGTTCTTC. Residues: CAIRTTGGDEQFF.

This clonotype was seen repeatedly, ten times or more. The V and J genes are TRBV6-6 and TRBJ1-5, with TRBD1 matching 9 bases. V shed 5 bases and J 3 bases; nucleotides not matched to a gene: 5. CDR1 MNHNY and CDR2 SVGAGI come from the germline V gene (reference sequence). The CDR3 totals 15 residues. DNA of the CDR3: TGTGCCAGCAGTGTGGACAGGGGAGACAATCAGCCCCAGCATTTT. Protein sequence: CASSVDRGDNQPQHF.

V and J are TRBV20-1 and TRBJ2-5; tentatively, D is TRBD2 (7 bases). From germline, CDR1 is DFQATT and CDR2 SNEGSKA (reference sequence). The CDR3 consists of 16 residues. Trimming took off 3 bases at V and 5 bases at J, with 22 bases between the two ends. The CDR3 region has the DNA TGCAGTGCTAGCGCCCTTCTGGGGGGGGCCGGGGAGACCCAGTACTTC. Translated: CSASALLGGAGETQYF.

The V and J genes are TRBV7-6 and TRBJ2-5; D gene uncertain. Germline assignment: CDR1 SGHVS and CDR2 FNYEAQ. This CDR3 spans 13 amino acids. V was trimmed by 2 bases and J by 2 bases, leaving 6 bases between them. In DNA form, the CDR3 reads TGTGCCAGCAGCTTATACCGGCAAGAGACCCAGTACTTC. Protein product: CASSLYRQETQYF.

V and J are TRBV19 and TRBJ2-3; TRBD2 might be the D (5 bases). The CDR3 contains 14 residues. The germline CDR1 and CDR2 sequences are LNHDA and SQIVND (reference sequence). Trimming pared 8 bases from V and 2 bases from J, leaving 14 bases between. The CDR3 coding sequence is TGTGCCAGTCGCGGGCCCCAACTCACAGATACGCAGTATTTT. Its protein is CASRGPQLTDTQYF.

The V call is TRBV10-2, the J call TRBJ1-3; 7 bases align to TRBD1. The germline V gene has CDR1 WSHSY and CDR2 SAAADI. This CDR3 contains 13 residues. After removal of 3 bases from V and 11 bases from J, the junction contained 7 bases not matched to a gene. CDR3 sequence: CASSDRDSLPIYF. The CDR3 DNA follows: TGCGCCAGCAGTGACCGGGACAGTCTTCCCATATATTTT.

The chain is built from TRBV24-1 and TRBJ2-1; no clear D gene. In germline, CDR1 is KGHDR, CDR2 SFDVKD. The CDR3 has 11 amino acids. Trimming shortened V by 0 bases and J by 10 bases, and 3 bases separated the two germline ends. The CDR3 region is CATSDLWEQFF. The CDR3 DNA is TGTGCCACCAGTGATTTGTGGGAGCAGTTCTTC.

The rearrangement uses TRBV7-2 and TRBJ2-7; either TRBD1 or TRBD2 may supply D (5 bases each). Germline V gives CDR1 SGHTA, CDR2 FQGNSA. The V gene lost 5 bases and the J gene lost 0 bases, with 17 bases spanning the gap. This CDR3 has 16 residues. CDR3 in amino acids: CASSREGTGRSYEQYF. CDR3 nucleotide sequence: TGTGCCAGCAGCCGTGAGGGTACAGGACGCTCCTACGAGCAGTACTTC.

This clonotype was recorded a few times. This may be a read error: a much more frequent sequence differs by one nucleotide. The chain links TRBV6-1 to TRBJ2-5; D perhaps matches TRBD2 (5 bases). This CDR3 comprises 15 residues. Trimming left V 6 bases short and J 2 bases short, with 16 bases between. The V gene's germline CDR1 is MNHNS and CDR2 SASEGT. This CDR3 is CASRPDGRAQETQYF. DNA for the CDR3: TGTGCCAGCAGGCCCGATGGGCGGGCGCAAGAGACCCAGTACTTC.

The V gene is TRBV24-1, the J gene TRBJ2-1, with D unclear. The CDR3 totals 13 residues. Germline lookup yields CDR1 KGHDR and CDR2 SFDVKD. V dropped 4 bases and J dropped 6 bases, with 9 bases sitting between them. The CDR3: CATSEEDLNEQFF. CDR3 in DNA: TGTGCCACCAGTGAAGAGGATCTCAATGAGCAGTTCTTC.